One sample yielded the 10 T cell receptor beta chains listed below, sequenced in a study of regulatory T cells in long-lasting Graves disease. Both iRepertoire HTBI primers and Arm-PCR of CDR3 regions were used to build the TCR beta libraries. One entry per CDR3 protein results from TCRdb running MiXCR on the multiplex PCR reads. This table holds hundreds of thousands of distinct CDR3 sequences, around a fifth found once. Noted time point: persistent/refractory GD, antithyroid drugs over 5 years with positive TRAb. RNA from PBMCs was the source of the TCR library. Specimen: peripheral blood mononuclear cells (PBMCs), collected when the disease was refractory, from a patient treated with antithyroid drugs. The receptors come from a female donor with Graves disease.

Remarks on this clonotype: This may stem from a read error, because a much larger clone lies one nucleotide away. The chain carries TRBV7-9 and TRBJ1-1, with TRBD1 matching over 7 bases. This CDR3 region has 13 residues. CDR1 is SEHNR, CDR2 FQNEAQ, per germline (reference sequence). The V and J ends lost 4 bases and 1 base, in that order; junction bases with no gene match: 0. As DNA, the CDR3 is TGTGCCAGCAGCTGGGACAGGAACACTGAAGCTTTCTTT. This encodes CASSWDRNTEAFF.

This clonotype was observed a handful of times. This chain links TRBV6-1 with TRBJ2-7, with D tentatively TRBD1 (6 bases). CDR1 and CDR2 from the germline V gene are MNHNS and SASEGT. The CDR3 is 15 residues long. The V gene lost 4 bases and the J gene lost 0 bases, with 13 bases spanning the gap. CDR3 loop: CASSGGTTSSYEQYF. Here the CDR3 DNA reads TGTGCCAGCAGTGGAGGGACAACGAGCTCCTACGAGCAGTACTTC.

This clonotype came up once. The genes are TRBV12-3 or TRBV12-4 and TRBJ2-1, with D possibly matching TRBD1 (5 bases). Trimming took 5 bases from V and 7 from J, leaving 12 bases between them. The CDR3 has 13 residues. CDR3 DNA: TGTGCCAGCAGTGTCTCCCCAGGGAATGAGCAGTTCTTC. This gives the protein CASSVSPGNEQFF.

V and J are TRBV20-1 and TRBJ1-5, with D uncertain. V was shortened by 5 bases and J by 0 bases, with 11 bases between the two germline ends. The germline gives CDR1 DFQATT, CDR2 SNEGSKA (reference sequence). This CDR3 is built from 14 residues. The DNA for the CDR3 is TGCAGTGCTCGAACTTTTAATAGCAATCAGCCCCAGCATTTT. As protein: CSARTFNSNQPQHF.

The V call is TRBV6-1, the J call TRBJ2-1, with D tentatively TRBD2 (6 bases). The V end lost 6 bases, the J end lost 7 bases, and 10 bases lay between the germline ends. The germline V gene has CDR1 MNHNS and CDR2 SASEGT. The CDR3 totals 12 residues. CDR3 in amino acids: CASSPLANEQFF. The CDR3, as DNA: TGTGCCAGCAGCCCCCTAGCGAATGAGCAGTTCTTC.

The chain uses TRBV7-3 and TRBJ2-2, with a tentative D call TRBD2 (6 bases). The CDR3 spans 14 residues. Trimming took off 7 bases at V and 5 bases at J, with 14 bases between the two ends. The V gene's germline CDR1 is SGHTA and CDR2 FQGTGA. As DNA, the CDR3 is TGTGCCAGCAACGCCGGGACTCATACCGGGGAGCTGTTTTTT. Its translation is CASNAGTHTGELFF.

This clonotype was seen a handful of times. The chain couples TRBV15 to TRBJ2-6; unclear D gene. The CDR3 has 17 amino acids. CDR1 LNHNV and CDR2 YYDKDF come from the germline V gene (reference sequence). V was trimmed by 0 bases and J by 0 bases, leaving 9 bases between them. The CDR3 nucleotides read TGTGCCACCAGCAGAGATACACCGAGCTCTGGGGCCAACGTCCTGACTTTC. It is translated as CATSRDTPSSGANVLTF.

With respect to this clonotype: The CDR3 does not close with the conserved phenylalanine or tryptophan, likely indicating a read error. The chain couples TRBV2 to TRBJ2-7, with 9 bases fitting TRBD1. Germline V lookup: CDR1 SNHLY, CDR2 FYNNEI. The CDR3 is 14 amino acids. Trimming cost V 4 bases and J 6 bases; bases outside gene matches: 7. This chain's CDR3 is CASSASGQGFEQYL. In DNA form, the CDR3 reads TGTGCCAGCAGTGCTTCGGGACAGGGTTTCGAGCAGTACCTC.

The V and J genes are TRBV30 and TRBJ1-3; D remains ambiguous. CDR1 is GTSNPN, CDR2 SVGIG, per germline (reference sequence). This CDR3 has 12 amino acids. Trimming shortened V by 8 bases and J by 2 bases, and 10 bases separated the two germline ends. The CDR3 DNA follows: TGTGCCCGCGGGTACACTGGAAACACCATATATTTT. Residues: CARGYTGNTIYF. Full variable domain (remainder filled in from reference TRBV30 and TRBJ1-3): SQTIHQWPATLVQPVGSPLSLECTVEGTSNPNLYWYRQAAGRGLQLLFYSVGIGQISSEVPQNLSASRPQDRQFILSSKKLLLSDSGFYLCARGYTGNTIYFGEGSWLTVV.

The chain joins TRBV7-6 to TRBJ2-1; D possibly uses TRBD1 or TRBD2 (5 bases each). The germline gives CDR1 SGHVS, CDR2 FNYEAQ. The V end lost 4 bases, the J end lost 0 bases, and 13 bases lay between the germline ends. The CDR3 extends over 16 amino acids. The CDR3 region has the DNA TGTGCCAGCAGCTCCTGGGACCTGCGCTCCTACAATGAGCAGTTCTTC. Protein product: CASSSWDLRSYNEQFF.